The entry that follows covers one TCR beta chain sequence. Its specificity is not known. Reverse transcription of approximately 520 ng total RNA with a constant-region primer produced TCR beta cDNA. Generation of the TCR beta libraries relied on three nested multiplex PCR rounds using slightly modified ARM-PCR. Running roughly 10 cycles apiece, the first two PCR rounds relied on TRBV1-TRBV30 forward primers together with a C-beta reverse primer. Each CDR3 protein gets one entry after TCRdb re-called the multiplex PCR reads with MiXCR. The data show 85,000 to 100,000 distinct CDR3 sequences, roughly 70% seen once. Between roughly 20 and 32 mg of unsorted bulk tissue served as the source from which RNA and DNA were co-extracted. Patients carried chronic HBV infection without prior treatment. The sample comes from a study of tumor-infiltrating lymphocytes in primary liver carcinoma. Study at large: Those enrolled were patients of both sexes, who were aged 30 to 69 years. Tumors measured about 4 to 11 cm and were stage T1-T3 N0M0.

V was shortened by 6 bases and J by 15 bases, with 24 bases between the two germline ends. From germline, CDR1 is SGHAT and CDR2 FQNNGV. The CDR3 has 14 residues. Study results and caveats: Among the pair types, tumor region pairs showed more overlap than tumor-adjacent and tumor-blood pairs.

Sample: tumor-adjacent normal liver tissue. The receptor was isolated from a man aged 40-49 years with primary liver carcinoma and hepatitis B virus infection. J is TRBJ2-1 and V is TRBV11-2, with a tentative D call TRBD2 (6 bases). The CDR3 coding sequence is TGTGCCAGCAGTTCAGCGGGCCCTGGGAACGATCGGTTCTTC. This codes for CASSSAGPGNDRFF.